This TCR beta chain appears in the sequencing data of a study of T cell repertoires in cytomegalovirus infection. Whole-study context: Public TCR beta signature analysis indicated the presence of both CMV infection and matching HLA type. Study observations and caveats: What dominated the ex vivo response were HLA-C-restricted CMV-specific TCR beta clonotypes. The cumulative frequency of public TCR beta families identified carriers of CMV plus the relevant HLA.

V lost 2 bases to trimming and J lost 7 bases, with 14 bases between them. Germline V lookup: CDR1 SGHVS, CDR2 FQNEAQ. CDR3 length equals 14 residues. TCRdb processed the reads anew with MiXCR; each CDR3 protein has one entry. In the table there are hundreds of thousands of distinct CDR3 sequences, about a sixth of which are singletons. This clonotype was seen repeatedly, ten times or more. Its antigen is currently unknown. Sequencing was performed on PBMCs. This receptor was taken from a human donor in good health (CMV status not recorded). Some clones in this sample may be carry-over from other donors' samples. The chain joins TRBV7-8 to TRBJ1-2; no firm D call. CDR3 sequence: CASSLIAMGAGYTF. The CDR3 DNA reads TGTGCCAGCAGCTTAATCGCGATGGGAGCTGGCTACACCTTC.